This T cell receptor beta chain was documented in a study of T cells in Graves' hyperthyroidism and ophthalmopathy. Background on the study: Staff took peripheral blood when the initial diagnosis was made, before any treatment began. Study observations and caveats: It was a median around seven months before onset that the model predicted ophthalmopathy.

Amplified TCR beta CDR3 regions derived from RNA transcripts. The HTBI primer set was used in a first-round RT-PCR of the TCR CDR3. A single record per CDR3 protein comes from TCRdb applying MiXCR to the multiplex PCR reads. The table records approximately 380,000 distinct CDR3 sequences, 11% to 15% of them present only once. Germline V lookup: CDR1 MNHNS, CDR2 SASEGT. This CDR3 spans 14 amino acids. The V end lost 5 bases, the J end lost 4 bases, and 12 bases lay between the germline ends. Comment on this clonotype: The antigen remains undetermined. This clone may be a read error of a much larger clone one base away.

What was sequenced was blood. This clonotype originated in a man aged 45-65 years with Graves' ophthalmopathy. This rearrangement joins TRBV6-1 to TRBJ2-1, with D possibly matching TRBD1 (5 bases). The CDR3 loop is CASSPQTDYNEQFF. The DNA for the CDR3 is TGTGCCAGCAGTCCCCAGACAGATTACAATGAGCAGTTCTTC.